One and the same sample provided the 4 T cell receptor beta chains below, sequenced in a study of cytomegalovirus exposure and HLA in healthy donors. The primer mix had 60 Vbeta and 13 Jbeta primers. This table comes from immunoSEQ multiplex PCR, and its TCRdb copy is limited to in-frame clones, with some not included. This table has 110,000 or so clones, around 77% appearing once. Sequencing was done on a sample of PBMCs. All receptors derive from a young woman in good health and CMV-seropositive.

This clone was observed a handful of times. The rearrangement links TRBV29-1 to TRBJ2-2, with 12 bases lining up with TRBD2. The V gene end was trimmed by 2 bases and the J gene end by 8 bases; junction bases not matched to a gene: 9. The germline V gene encodes CDR1 SQVTM and CDR2 ANQGSEA. The CDR3 is 16 residues long. The CDR3 DNA is TGCAGCGTTGAACTCGGGCCTAGCGGGAGGGGGGGGGAGCTGTTTTTT. It codes for CSVELGPSGRGGELFF.

This clone was seen only once. The chain recombines TRBV5-5 with TRBJ1-2; D is unclear. The CDR3 runs to 15 residues. With 0 bases removed from V and 3 bases from J, the gap between germline ends came to 12 bases. Germline-derived CDR1 and CDR2 are SGHKS and YYEKEE (reference sequence). The CDR3 nucleotides are TGTGCCAGCAGCTTGGAGCCCGCGACTTACTATGGCTACACCTTC. Protein: CASSLEPATYYGYTF.

J is TRBJ1-2 and V is TRBV6-5, with D possibly being TRBD1 (5 bases). The CDR3 covers 14 residues. Germline V gene lookup returns CDR1 MNHEY and CDR2 SVGAGI. V lost 2 bases and J 8 bases, leaving 15 bases between the germline ends. The CDR3 nucleotides read TGTGCCAGCAGTTACGGGGCGGGACTGGGAGGCTACACCTTC. Amino acid sequence: CASSYGAGLGGYTF.

The rearrangement uses TRBV9 and TRBJ2-2; TRBD2 agrees at 7 bases. Germline CDR1 reads SGDLS; CDR2 reads YYNGEE. V lost 4 bases and J lost 7; bases outside the gene matches: 13. CDR3 length: 16 residues. CDR3 sequence (DNA): TGTGCCAGCAGCCCCCTCTTCGCGGGAGAGAACGGGGAGCTGTTTTTT. Translating it yields CASSPLFAGENGELFF.